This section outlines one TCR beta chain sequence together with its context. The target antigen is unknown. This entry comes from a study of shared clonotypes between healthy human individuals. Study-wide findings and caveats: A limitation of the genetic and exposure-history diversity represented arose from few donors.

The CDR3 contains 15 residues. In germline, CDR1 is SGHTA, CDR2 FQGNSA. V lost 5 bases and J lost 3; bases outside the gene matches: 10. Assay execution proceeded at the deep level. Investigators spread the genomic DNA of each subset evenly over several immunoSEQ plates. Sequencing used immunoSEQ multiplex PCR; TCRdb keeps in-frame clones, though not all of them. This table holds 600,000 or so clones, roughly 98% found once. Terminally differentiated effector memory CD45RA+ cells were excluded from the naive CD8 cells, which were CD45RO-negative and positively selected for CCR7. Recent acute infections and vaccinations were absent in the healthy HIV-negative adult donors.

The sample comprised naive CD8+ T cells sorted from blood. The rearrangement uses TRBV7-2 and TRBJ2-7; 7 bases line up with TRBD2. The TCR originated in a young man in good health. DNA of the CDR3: TGTGCCAGCAGCCCCCGGCGGGACTACATCTACGAGCAGTACTTC. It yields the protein CASSPRRDYIYEQYF.